The sequence of this T cell receptor (beta chain) was determined in a study of regulatory T cells in long-lasting Graves disease (dated by TCRdb to the early 2020s). With regard to the full study: Antithyroid drugs had been taken for less than 3 months by newly diagnosed Graves' disease patients. Patients with persistent Graves' disease were compared with patients with newly diagnosed Graves' disease using TCR sequencing and RNA sequencing of peripheral blood. The study was registered as a clinical trial and conducted in China. A total of 35 or so samples were covered by TCR sequencing, comprising some 13 persistent and around 20 newly diagnosed Graves' disease patients.

The library came from multiplex PCR. These reads were obtained on an Illumina HiSeq 4000. CDR3 regions were amplified by Arm-PCR with iRepertoire HTBI primers to construct TCR beta libraries. PCR products were gel purified before sequencing. Per the original workflow: Across samples, fewer than 70 TRBV and roughly 15 TRBJ segments were identified and used for gene usage analysis of CDR3 amino acid clonotypes. COPE and FqMerger were used to merge the filtered high-quality paired reads into contigs. BLAST was used to align contigs to the IMGT TRBV, TRBD and TRBJ reference genes, and CDR3 was defined following IMGT. Clonotypes above 0.1% frequency were classified as highly expanded clones. Repertoire diversity was measured by Shannon entropy, and V-J evenness by the Gini coefficient. A clonotype found in more than one individual was treated as public. TCRdb applied fastp at Q25 and MiXCR to the public reads, then kept only in-frame beta chains. Entries are consolidated by CDR3 protein sequence, retaining the most common genes and DNA. These V and J calls are TCRdb output, not the study's own analysis. Here the sample has 350,000 to 550,000 distinct CDR3 sequences; about 15% occur a single time. Jointly, the top ten make up 15% to 20% of the sample.

Read against the paper, the sample's time point label means: newly diagnosed GD, antithyroid drugs for less than 3 months. For both TCR sequencing and RNA sequencing, RNA was extracted from PBMCs using TRIzol. The diagnosis of Graves' disease followed American Thyroid Association guidelines. Patients for the study were recruited at an endocrinology department in Xi'an, China. Each patient gave around 9 milliliters of peripheral blood, collected in an EDTA anticoagulant tube. PBMCs were isolated by Ficoll Paque Plus density gradient separation without further T cell sorting. An Agilent 2100 Bioanalyzer and agarose gel were used to check RNA quality, while a NanoDrop 2000 measured RNA concentration. The full study reports these points: Patients with persistent disease shared more public clonotypes (fewer than 3,000) than newly diagnosed patients did (nearly 1,000). The study examined only peripheral blood because the primary lesion, thyroid tissue, could not be accessed. As a limitation, the authors acknowledged that the small sample size may reduce accuracy. Only the TCR beta chain was sequenced and analyzed. Compared with newly diagnosed patients, patients with persistent Graves' disease had lower TCR Shannon entropy and fewer highly expanded clones, which suggests clonal expansion.

The table lists this clonotype with a few counts. Its antigen is not yet known. Nothing much larger sits one base from this clone, and base qualities are not available. The same specimen was also included in a second study, on T cells in Graves' hyperthyroidism and ophthalmopathy. That second publication adds: A patient counted as having stable Graves' hyperthyroidism if no progression to ophthalmopathy occurred over 18 months of follow-up. The hyperthyroidism patients were between 18 and 65 years old and newly diagnosed, with a disease duration of less than 2 months. The study excluded patients with uncontrolled infections, other autoimmune diseases, pregnancy or lactation. Diagnoses were based on clinical symptoms, serum thyroxine and TRAb, thyroid ultrasound and orbital computed tomography. The first round of RT-PCR for the TCR CDR3 was performed with the HTBI primer set and the Qiagen OneStep RT-PCR kit. Most expanded thyroid clonotypes (frequency above 0.001) were also detected in blood, suggesting blood repertoires may reflect thyroid immune responses. A 13 V-J signature model separated ophthalmopathy from stable hyperthyroidism, with nearly 90% sensitivity and roughly 84% specificity in cross-validation and 80%/75% in testing. In validation, the model predicted progression to ophthalmopathy a median of about 6.5 months before onset, with roughly 70% sensitivity and roughly 72% specificity. To identify TCR V-J signatures that set the groups apart, the researchers used a discovery cohort of 90 to 100 patients, made up of 40 to 45 with Graves' ophthalmopathy and 55 to 65 with stable Graves' hyperthyroidism. Whether ophthalmopathy could be predicted prospectively was tested in an independent validation cohort made up of about 18 hyperthyroidism patients plus 17 patients who later progressed to ophthalmopathy. For training and testing, the 100 or so patients in the discovery cohort were randomly divided in a 7:3 ratio. The study also compared thyroid tissue and blood T-cell repertoires from five or six Graves' hyperthyroidism patients. Once sampling was done, hyperthyroidism patients were given methimazole at a starting dose of 30 mg daily, whereas ophthalmopathy patients were given high-dose intravenous methylprednisolone. The libraries were constructed in a second round of multiplex PCR and then size-selected and purified. Sequencing of the libraries was done on an Illumina HiSeq2000 using paired-end 100 bp reads. SOAPnuke was used to process the raw data, throwing out any read that contained adapters or uncalled bases, had a mean Phred below 15, or lacked an exact constant-primer or identifier match. COPE v1.2.5 was used to merge the high-quality paired reads, and each unique nucleotide sequence was defined as a clonotype. MiTCR v1.1 was used to align clonotypes to the IMGT TRBV, TRBD and TRBJ reference segments. The analysis was restricted to V-J combinations with a frequency above 0.0001, which together covered over 99% of the repertoires. The TCS score was defined as F50 (clonal expansion) divided by E x V (chaos), with BLOSUM62-based TCRdist calculated between CDR3 peptides within each V-J. Welch's t-statistics and random forest reduced fewer than 600 V-J features to fewer than 15, which were used in a naive Bayes classifier (R e1071). Sample size was not statistically predetermined, and investigators were not blinded to group allocation. TCR Vbeta CDR3 sequencing of 120 to 150 peripheral blood samples (over 40 ophthalmopathy, 75 to 85 hyperthyroidism and some 17 progressor patients) is reported in the paper.

Source: peripheral blood mononuclear cells (PBMCs), taken at new diagnosis, from a patient treated with antithyroid drugs. The TCR originated in a woman between 25 and 40 years old with Graves disease. Donor details come from another sample of the same person, matched by shared clones.

The nucleotides are TGTGCCAGCAGCTTAACAGGGAACTCCTACAATGAGCAGTTCTTC. Translation gives CASSLTGNSYNEQFF. The chain links TRBV7-9 with TRBJ2-1; the D gene is perhaps TRBD1, on 6 matching bases. From the cysteine through the phenylalanine, the CDR3 covers 15 amino acids. Kept here is only the CDR3 DNA, which spans 45 bases and is read in frame from base 1. V and J lose 2 bases and 0 bases, and a span of 8 bases separates them. For CDR1 and CDR2, the germline V gene (reference sequence) lists SEHNR and FQNEAQ.